This T cell receptor beta chain was observed in a study of blood T cells in healthy people across ages (dated by TCRdb to the mid-2010s). For the wider study: Template switching captured roughly one uniquely barcoded TCR beta cDNA molecule per two T cells in model experiments. To track age-related changes in TCR beta repertoire diversity, the study relied on deep sequencing normalized with unique cDNA molecular identifiers. Donors were grouped into four age groups: young (average roughly 16 years), middle-aged (under 40), aged (around 60) and long-lived (over 80). For two donors (one aged 18 to 29 and one aged 80 or older), the study analyzed two additional independent replicas of 1 million unique cDNA reads from the same blood draw. Donors of different ages were randomly distributed across sequencing lanes to avoid experimental bias.

General findings and caveats noted by the study authors: Bulk unsorted PBMC profiling prevented conclusive comparison of naive and antigen-experienced compartments. As age increased, observed TCR beta diversity per million T cells dropped in a roughly linear way, and a significant reduction was already evident by age 40. Observed TCR beta diversity correlated strongly with the percentage of naive T cells measured by flow cytometry. Compared with the aged group, the long-lived group had more naive CD4+ T cells, fewer expanded clones and increased TCR diversity, a pattern suggesting age selection. Donor CMV infection status was unknown, potentially confounding age-related changes in expanded clonotypes. Estimates of total diversity based on one million sequenced T cells were regarded as lower bounds and as underestimates.

This clonotype turned up a few times. It has no known antigen specificity. No per-base quality is available; no much larger clone lies one base away. To prepare the library, 5' RACE was applied. For sequencing, an Illumina HiSeq 2500 was employed. A second roughly 6 to 11 cycle PCR used a sample-barcoded 5' primer and a J-beta primer mix. A template-switch 5' adaptor carrying 12 random nucleotides introduced a unique molecular identifier onto each TCR beta cDNA molecule. At least 2.5 million CDR3-containing paired-end reads were obtained from each sample. All of the RNA was converted into first-strand cDNA using the Mint cDNA synthesis kit, with a TRBC-specific oligonucleotide serving as the primer. Following uracil-DNA glycosylase treatment, all cDNA underwent a first 18-cycle PCR with the universal primers M1SS and BC2_uni_R. Per the original workflow: Normalization of each sample was performed by random selection of 1 million high-quality reads, each carrying a distinct molecular identifier. Reads sharing molecular identifiers were discarded rather than binned into consensus sequences. MiTCR, set to a Q25 quality threshold and the strictest error-elimination algorithm, was used for CDR3 identification, clonotype clustering and error correction. A nonparametric unseen species model with Euler transformation was used to estimate a lower bound on total TCR beta diversity. Using fastp trimming at Q25 and MiXCR clonotype assembly, TCRdb reanalyzed the public sequencing data and kept in-frame beta chains. Every entry covers one CDR3 protein and lists the most common genes and DNA from its rows. The V and J calls follow TCRdb's processing rather than the paper's. Recorded for this sample are about 730,000 distinct CDR3 sequences; roughly 43% of them occurred a single time. 20% to 25% of the sample is in the top ten clones.

The donors were about 40 Caucasian individuals from Russia, aged 6 to 90 years, who were systemically healthy. Each donor gave 8 to 10 milliliters of peripheral blood, collected into EDTA-treated Vacutainer tubes. Ficoll-Paque density-gradient centrifugation was used to isolate PBMCs, with at least 6 million obtained per sample. Total RNA, at least 6 micrograms per sample, was extracted from PBMCs with Trizol reagent. The percentages of naive CD45RAhigh/CD27high T cells were determined by flow cytometry on a PBMC aliquot from every donor. Material: blood. This receptor was taken from a woman aged 55 to 70 in good health.

The CDR3 has the sequence CASSQAGGNEQFF. The sequence in DNA is TGCGCCAGCAGCCAAGCAGGGGGCAATGAGCAGTTCTTC. The V gene is TRBV4-3 and the J gene is TRBJ2-1; the central 7 bases match TRBD1. The junction shows trimming of 1 base on V and 6 bases on J, and the gene matches do not reach 0 bases of it. As encoded in the germline V gene, CDR1 is LGHNA while CDR2 is YSLEER. The CDR3 covers 13 residues, taking in both the cysteine and the phenylalanine. Of the read, only the CDR3 DNA is kept; its 39 bases are in frame from base 1.